The sequence of this T cell receptor (beta chain) was determined in a study of blood T cell repertoires in COVID-19. Study-level background: Italy, Spain and the United States were the sources of the convalescent and acute COVID-19 samples. PBMCs, B-cell-depleted T cells, or T cells were the source of the cDNA or gDNA that made up the material.

Here immunoSEQ multiplex PCR was the method, and the copy in TCRdb shows in-frame clones only, minus some. The sample lists roughly 250,000 clones, about 88% occurring once. This CDR3 contains 17 residues. V lost 3 bases and J lost 0, with 16 bases in between. CDR1 SGHDT and CDR2 YYEEEE come from the germline V gene. The receptor comes from a middle-aged woman who had recovered from COVID-19. The chain has TRBV5-6 and TRBJ1-3; D gene unclear. The sequencing input was peripheral blood. The CDR3 protein is CASSSEEALLSGNTIYF. Written as DNA, the CDR3 is TGTGCCAGCAGCTCCGAGGAGGCCCTCCTCTCTGGAAACACCATATATTTT.